Presented here are 2 T cell receptor beta chains from one specimen sequenced in a study of blood T cells in healthy people across ages. The second PCR ran roughly 7 to 12 cycles with a sample-barcoded 5' primer and J-beta primers. MiXCR, run by TCRdb on the 5' RACE reads, gives a single entry per CDR3 protein. The repertoire has about a million distinct CDR3 sequences, roughly 52% of them found once; the top ten carry about an eighth. The sequenced sample was blood. The receptor source for this set is a man between 25 and 39 years old in good health.

This clonotype was seen at least ten times. The rearrangement links TRBV20-1 to TRBJ1-4, with 9 bases lining up with TRBD1. Trimming cost V 4 bases and J 7 bases; bases outside gene matches: 4. Germline CDR1 DFQATT, CDR2 SNEGSKA (reference sequence). This CDR3 has 13 residues. The CDR3 nucleotides read TGCAGTGCTAAAGGACAGGGGAGTGAAAAACTGTTTTTT. As protein: CSAKGQGSEKLFF.

This clonotype was picked up a small number of times. A much bigger clone sits one base away, suggesting this may be a read error. V is TRBV20-1 and J is TRBJ1-5, with 7 bases matching TRBD1. V dropped 4 bases and J dropped 9; count of bases not matched to a gene: 12. The germline gives CDR1 DFQATT, CDR2 SNEGSKA (reference sequence). CDR3 length equals 14 residues. CDR3 nucleotide sequence: TGCAGTGCTACGCGAACTTCAGGGGGGTGGCCCCAGCATTTT. This encodes CSATRTSGGWPQHF.